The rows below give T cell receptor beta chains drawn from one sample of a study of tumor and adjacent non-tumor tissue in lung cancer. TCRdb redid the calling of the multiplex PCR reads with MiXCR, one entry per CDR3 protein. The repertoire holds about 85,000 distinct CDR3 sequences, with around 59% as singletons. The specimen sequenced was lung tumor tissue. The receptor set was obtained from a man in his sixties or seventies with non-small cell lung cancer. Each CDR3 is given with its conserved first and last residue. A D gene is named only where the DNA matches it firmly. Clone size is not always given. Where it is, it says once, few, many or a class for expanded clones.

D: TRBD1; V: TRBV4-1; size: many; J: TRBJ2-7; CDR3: CASSQDFIATGGNEQYF; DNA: TGCGCCAGCAGCCAAGATTTTATCGCGACAGGGGGCAACGAGCAGTACTTC
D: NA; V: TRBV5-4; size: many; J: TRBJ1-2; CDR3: CASRPRPGETYGYTF; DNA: TGTGCCAGCAGACCAAGACCCGGGGAAACCTATGGCTACACCTTC
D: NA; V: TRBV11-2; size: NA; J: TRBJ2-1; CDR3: CASRVVYEQFF; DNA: TGTGCCAGCCGCGTGGTCTATGAGCAGTTCTTC
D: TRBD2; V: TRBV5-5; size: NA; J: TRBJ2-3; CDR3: CASSFLRESTDTQYF; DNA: TGTGCCAGCAGCTTTTTGCGGGAGAGCACAGATACGCAGTATTTT
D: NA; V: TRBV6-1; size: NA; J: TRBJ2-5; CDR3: CASIPTGEKGETQYF; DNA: TGTGCCAGCATTCCCACGGGCGAGAAGGGGGAGACCCAGTACTTC
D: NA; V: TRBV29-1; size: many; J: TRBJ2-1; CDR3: CSVDKVAEQFF; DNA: TGCAGCGTTGATAAGGTCGCTGAGCAGTTCTTC
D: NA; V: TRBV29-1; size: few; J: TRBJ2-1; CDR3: CSVDPRNYNEQFF; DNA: TGCAGCGTTGACCCGAGGAACTACAATGAGCAGTTCTTC
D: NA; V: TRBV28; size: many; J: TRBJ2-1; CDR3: CASSQMGSPRSYNEQFF; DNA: TGTGCCAGCAGCCAGATGGGGTCCCCCCGGTCCTACAATGAGCAGTTCTTC
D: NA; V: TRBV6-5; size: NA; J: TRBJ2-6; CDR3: CATTRRPGAKVLTF; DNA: TGTGCCACCACCCGGAGGCCTGGGGCCAAGGTCCTGACTTTC
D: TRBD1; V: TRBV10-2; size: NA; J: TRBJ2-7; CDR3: CASSDWTGARYDQYF; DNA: TGCGCCAGCAGTGATTGGACAGGGGCGAGGTACGACCAGTACTTC
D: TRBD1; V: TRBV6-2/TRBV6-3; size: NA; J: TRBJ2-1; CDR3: CASSYSQGNSYNEQFF; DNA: TGTGCAAGCAGTTACTCACAGGGGAACTCCTACAATGAGCAGTTCTTC
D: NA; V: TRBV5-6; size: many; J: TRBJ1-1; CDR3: CASSHMGGPEAFF; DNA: TGTGCCAGCAGCCACATGGGGGGCCCTGAAGCTTTCTTT
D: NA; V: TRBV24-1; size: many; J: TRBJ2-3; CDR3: CATSETLAGTQYF; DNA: TGTGCCACCAGTGAGACGCTGGCAGGTACGCAGTATTTT
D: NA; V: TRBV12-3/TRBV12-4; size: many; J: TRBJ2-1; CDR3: CASREDSSNNEQFF; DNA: TGTGCCAGCAGGGAAGACTCGTCCAACAATGAGCAGTTCTTC
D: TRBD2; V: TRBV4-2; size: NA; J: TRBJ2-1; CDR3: CASSREGTSGSGGQFF; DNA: TGTGCCAGCAGCCGAGAAGGGACTAGCGGGAGTGGGGGTCAGTTCTTC
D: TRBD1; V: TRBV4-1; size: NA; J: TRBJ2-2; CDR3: CASLRDRATGELFF; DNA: TGCGCCAGCCTCCGAGACAGGGCCACCGGGGAGCTGTTTTTT
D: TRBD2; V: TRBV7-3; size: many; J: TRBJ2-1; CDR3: CASSYLAGQSYNEQFF; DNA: TGTGCCAGCAGCTACCTAGCGGGTCAATCCTACAATGAGCAGTTCTTC
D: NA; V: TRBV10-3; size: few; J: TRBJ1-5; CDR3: CAMGGTPDQPQHF; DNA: TGTGCCATGGGCGGGACGCCCGATCAGCCCCAGCATTTT
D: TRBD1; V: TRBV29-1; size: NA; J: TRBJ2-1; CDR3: CSVVTLRQGAANEQFF; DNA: TGCAGCGTTGTGACATTGAGACAGGGGGCTGCGAATGAGCAGTTCTTC
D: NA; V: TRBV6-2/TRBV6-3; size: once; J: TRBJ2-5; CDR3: CTSSTDGKTQYF; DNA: TGTACCAGCAGCACGGACGGTAAGACCCAGTACTTC
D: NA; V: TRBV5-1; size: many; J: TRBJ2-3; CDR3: CASSRDSQRPSTDTQYF; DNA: TGCGCCAGCAGCCGGGACTCCCAGAGACCTAGCACAGATACGCAGTATTTT
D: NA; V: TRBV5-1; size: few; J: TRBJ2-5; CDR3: CASSPPRETQYF; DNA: TGCGCCAGCAGCCCCCCCCGCGAGACCCAGTACTTC
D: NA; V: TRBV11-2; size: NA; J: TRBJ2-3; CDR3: CAISPLDGGSTDTQYF; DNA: TGTGCTATCAGCCCTTTAGACGGGGGAAGCACAGATACGCAGTATTTT
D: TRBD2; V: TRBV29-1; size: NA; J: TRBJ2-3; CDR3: CSPRLARGDTQYF; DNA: TGCAGCCCCCGACTAGCAAGGGGTGATACGCAGTATTTT
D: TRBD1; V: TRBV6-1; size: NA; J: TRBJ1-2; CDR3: CARSKSPDGQGAGGHTF; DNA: TGTGCCCGCAGCAAATCCCCCGACGGACAGGGGGCAGGTGGCCACACCTTC
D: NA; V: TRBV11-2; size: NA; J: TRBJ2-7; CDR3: CASNLGYLSYERYF; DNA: TGTGCCAGCAACTTGGGGTACCTCTCCTACGAGCGGTACTTC
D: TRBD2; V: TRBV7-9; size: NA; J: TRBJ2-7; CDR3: CASSFFAGGQVEKYF; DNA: TGTGCCAGCAGCTTTTTTGCGGGAGGGCAGGTCGAGAAGTACTTT
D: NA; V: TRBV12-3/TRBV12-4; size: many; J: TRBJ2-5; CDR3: CASTARVAGDLRTQYF; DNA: TGTGCCAGCACCGCCCGGGTGGCAGGGGATCTACGAACCCAGTACTTC
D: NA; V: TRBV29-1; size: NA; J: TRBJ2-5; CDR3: CGGTPERTQYF; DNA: TGCGGCGGGACTCCTGAGCGGACCCAGTACTTC
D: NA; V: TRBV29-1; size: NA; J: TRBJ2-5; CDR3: CSVGEPRGLMETHYF; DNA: TGCAGCGTTGGGGAACCACGGGGGCTAATGGAGACCCACTACTTC
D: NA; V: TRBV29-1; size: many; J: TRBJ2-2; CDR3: CSVRQPGELFF; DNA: TGCAGCGTCCGACAGCCCGGGGAGCTGTTTTTT
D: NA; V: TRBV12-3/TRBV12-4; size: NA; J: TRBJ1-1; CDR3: CASSLAEELAEASF; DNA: TGTGCCAGCAGTTTAGCGGAGGAACTTGCTGAAGCTTCCTTT
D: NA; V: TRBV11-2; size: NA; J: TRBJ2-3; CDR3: CASSSTGIRTDTQYF; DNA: TGTGCCAGCAGCTCAACAGGAATACGTACAGATACGCAGTATTTT
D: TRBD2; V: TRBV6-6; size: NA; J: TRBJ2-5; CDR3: CASDRTSGIETQYF; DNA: TGTGCCAGCGACCGGACTAGCGGGATAGAGACCCAGTACTTT
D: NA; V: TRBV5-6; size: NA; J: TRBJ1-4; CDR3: CASRRQRGGKKLFF; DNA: TGTGCCAGCAGACGACAGAGGGGTGGCAAAAAACTGTTTTTT
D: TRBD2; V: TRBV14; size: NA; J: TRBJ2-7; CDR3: CASNQGGTSVRDEQYF; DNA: TGTGCCAGCAACCAAGGGGGGACTAGCGTGAGAGACGAGCAGTACTTC
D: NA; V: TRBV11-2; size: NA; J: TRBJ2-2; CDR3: CASRLGPNTRELLF; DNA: TGTGCCAGCAGACTGGGGCCGAACACCAGGGAGCTGTTATTT